One and the same sample provided the 28 T cell receptor beta chains below, sequenced in a study of blood T cell repertoires in COVID-19. Measured with immunoSEQ multiplex PCR; TCRdb has only the in-frame clones, and not every one. The profile covers 150,000 to 200,000 clones, with about 88% appearing a single time and 5% to 6.5% taken by the ten largest. The specimen was peripheral blood. The receptors stem from a man aged 35 to 55 with active or convalescent COVID-19.

The rearrangement uses TRBV30 and TRBJ1-5, with TRBD1 matching over 10 bases. Trimming cost V 4 bases and J 10 bases; bases outside gene matches: 4. In germline, CDR1 is GTSNPN, CDR2 SVGIG (reference sequence). This CDR3 comprises 12 residues. The CDR3 coding sequence is TGTGCCTGGAACGACAGGGGGCTACCCCAGCATTTT. The encoded protein is CAWNDRGLPQHF.

The chain recombines TRBV7-8 with TRBJ1-1; maybe TRBD1 (5 bases). The CDR3 length is 14 residues. Trimming cost V 5 bases and J 1 base, with 11 bases left between them. Germline CDR1 is SGHVS and CDR2 is FQNEAQ. The CDR3 loop is CASSRGGSNTEAFF. In DNA form, the CDR3 reads TGTGCCAGCAGCCGGGGGGGATCGAACACTGAAGCTTTCTTT.

The V gene is TRBV5-1, the J gene TRBJ2-5, with TRBD2 matching 7 bases. V gave up 1 base and J gave up 3 bases; unmatched junction bases: 6. Germline-derived CDR1 and CDR2 are SGHRS and YFSETQ. The CDR3 consists of 15 residues. CDR3 DNA sequence: TGCGCCAGCAGCTTGTCGGGGGGAAGGGAAGAGACCCAGTACTTC. Residues: CASSLSGGREETQYF.

The rearrangement uses TRBV27 and TRBJ1-6, with 7 bases lining up with TRBD1. Unmatched junction bases numbered 11, after V lost 5 bases and J lost 4 bases. This CDR3 contains 17 residues. Germline V gene data show CDR1 as MNHEY and CDR2 as SMNVEV (reference sequence). The CDR3 here is CASSPTPGGIYNSPLHF. CDR3 DNA: TGTGCCAGCAGTCCAACACCAGGGGGAATTTATAATTCACCCCTCCACTTT.

This clone was observed a handful of times. The CDR3 spells CASSQDGPGQLTDTQYF. The CDR3 coding sequence is TGTGCCAGCAGCCAAGATGGACCGGGACAGTTGACAGATACGCAGTATTTT. The chain employs TRBV4-2 and TRBJ2-3; 7 bases line up with TRBD1. J lost 3 bases, V lost 0 bases, and 9 bases had no gene match. Germline V gene sequence: CDR1 LGHNA, CDR2 YNFKEQ. This CDR3 region has 17 residues.

This clone appeared once. V usage is TRBV4-1 and J usage is TRBJ2-1; TRBD2 agrees at 11 bases. The CDR3 spans 17 residues. V lost 3 bases to trimming and J lost 2 bases; unmatched junction nucleotides: 6. Germline values: CDR1 MGHRA, CDR2 YSYEKL. Here the CDR3 reads CASSQGLAGGTYNEQFF. The DNA of the CDR3 is TGCGCCAGCAGCCAGGGCCTAGCGGGAGGAACCTACAATGAGCAGTTCTTC.

The chain combines TRBV19 with TRBJ2-7; perhaps TRBD1 as D (5 bases). The V and J ends lost 4 bases and 3 bases respectively, with 13 bases between them. The CDR3 length is 14 residues. Germline V gene sequence: CDR1 LNHDA, CDR2 SQIVND (reference sequence). The CDR3 sequence is CASSNQGPGYEQYF. The CDR3 nucleotides read TGTGCCAGTAGTAATCAGGGCCCCGGCTACGAGCAGTACTTC. The variable domain in full, completed from reference TRBV19 and TRBJ2-7, reads DGGITQSPKYLFRKEGQNVTLSCEQNLNHDAMYWYRQDPGQGLRLIYYSQIVNDFQKGDIAEGYSVSREKKESFPLTVTSAQKNPTAFYLCASSNQGPGYEQYFGPGTRLTVT.

This chain uses TRBV19 with TRBJ2-3; 7 positions match TRBD2. J was trimmed by 5 bases and V by 4 bases; bases with no gene match: 6. CDR1 LNHDA and CDR2 SQIVND come from the germline V gene (reference sequence). The CDR3 is 14 amino acids. The CDR3 nucleotides read TGTGCCAGTAGTAAGGGAGGGCTAGGAGATACGCAGTATTTT. Its protein is CASSKGGLGDTQYF.

This clone was seen only once. This chain connects TRBV6-2 or TRBV6-3 to TRBJ2-3; 7 bases match TRBD2. CDR3 length equals 12 residues. Germline loops: CDR1 MNHEY, CDR2 SVGEGT. V shed 5 bases, J shed 5 bases, and the junction held 1 base outside the gene matches. CDR3 in DNA: TGTGCCAGCAGTACGGGGGGAGATACGCAGTATTTT. Translated: CASSTGGDTQYF.

About this clone: Other nucleotide sequences from this sample produce the same CDR3. V and J are TRBV27 and TRBJ1-1; 7 bases are a match to TRBD1. Losses at the gene ends were 5 bases for V and 5 bases for J; bases not matched to a gene: 5. CDR3 length: 13 amino acids. In germline, CDR1 is MNHEY, CDR2 SMNVEV (reference sequence). The CDR3 reads CASSRQGGTEAFF. The CDR3, as DNA: TGTGCCAGCAGTCGACAGGGCGGAACTGAAGCTTTCTTT.

The rearrangement joins TRBV5-1 to TRBJ2-5, with 9 bases matching TRBD1. Looked up from germline, CDR1 is SGHRS and CDR2 is YFSETQ. V was clipped by 2 bases and J by 4 bases; unmatched bases: 6. The CDR3 sequence is 15 residues long. CDR3 sequence (DNA): TGCGCCAGCAGCTTAATAACAGGGGGCCCAGAGACCCAGTACTTC. Its protein is CASSLITGGPETQYF.

The CDR3, as DNA: TGTGCCAGCAGGCGGGACCTTTCTAATGGCTACACCTTC. Its protein is CASRRDLSNGYTF. This chain links TRBV6-6 with TRBJ1-2, with TRBD1 as a possible D gene (5 bases). Germline CDR1 MNHNY, CDR2 SVGAGI (reference sequence). Trimming removed 6 bases at V and 6 bases at J, with 14 bases between. There are 13 residues in the CDR3.

The chain carries TRBV7-2 and TRBJ2-3, with D tentatively TRBD2 (6 bases). Trimming took off 2 bases at V and 3 bases at J, with 12 bases between the two ends. Germline-derived CDR1 and CDR2 are SGHTA and FQGNSA. The CDR3 runs to 15 residues. Written as DNA, the CDR3 is TGTGCCAGCAGCTTACTCGGCGGGGCGACAGATACGCAGTATTTT. Translated: CASSLLGGATDTQYF.

This clone appeared once. The chain recombines TRBV3-1 (or the pseudogene TRBV3-2) with TRBJ2-1; 7 bases align to TRBD2. CDR3 size: 15 residues. Germline V lookup: CDR1 LGHDT, CDR2 YNNKEL (reference sequence). J was trimmed by 8 bases and V by 8 bases; bases with no gene match: 15. The CDR3 DNA is TGTGCCAGCGGTAGAAGCGGGGTCACTGGCGATGAGCAGTTCTTC. This sequence encodes CASGRSGVTGDEQFF.

The chain has TRBV5-8 and TRBJ2-6; TRBD1 is a possible D gene (5 bases). The CDR3 is made up of 17 amino acids. Between the trimmed V and J ends, which lost 1 base and 0 bases, there was a span of 11 bases. The germline V gene encodes CDR1 SGHTS and CDR2 YDEGEE. CDR3 sequence (DNA): TGTGCCAGCAGCTTGCAAGGGGCCCCCTCTGGGGCCAACGTCCTGACTTTC. Protein product: CASSLQGAPSGANVLTF.

The rearrangement links TRBV12-5 to TRBJ1-4; no definite D call. V gave up 2 bases and J gave up 8 bases, with 12 bases separating them. Germline V gene data show CDR1 as LGHNT and CDR2 as FRNRAP. CDR3 length equals 14 residues. The CDR3 sequence is CASGLPHIEEKLFF. In nucleotides, the CDR3 is TGTGCTAGTGGTTTGCCCCATATAGAGGAAAAACTGTTTTTT.

The V and J genes are TRBV7-8 and TRBJ1-1; TRBD1 is a possible D gene (5 bases). The CDR3 totals 13 residues. The germline gives CDR1 SGHVS, CDR2 FQNEAQ. The V end was cut by 3 bases, the J end by 3 bases, with 8 bases between. CDR3 nucleotides: TGTGCCAGCAGCTTCAAACAGGACACTGAAGCTTTCTTT. Translated: CASSFKQDTEAFF.

The CDR3 sequence is CASNRDQETQYF. Written as DNA, the CDR3 is TGTGCCAGCAATCGAGACCAAGAGACCCAGTACTTC. The genes are TRBV2 and TRBJ2-5; D ambiguous. Germline assignment: CDR1 SNHLY and CDR2 FYNNEI. Trimming stripped 7 bases from V and 0 bases from J, with 6 bases between. The CDR3 is made up of 12 amino acids.

The chain carries TRBV4-2 and TRBJ2-1; 8 nucleotides line up with TRBD2. Trimming took 1 base from V and 7 from J; bases not matched to a gene: 15. The CDR3 spans 18 residues. Germline CDR1 is LGHNA and CDR2 is YNFKEQ. The CDR3 sequence is CASSQVGVGRGESNEQFF. CDR3 DNA: TGTGCCAGCAGCCAAGTAGGCGTCGGGCGGGGGGAATCGAATGAGCAGTTCTTC.

DNA of the CDR3: TGCGCCAGCAGCCAATGGGGTAAAGTAGGCCTAGCGGGGGGGAAATTATACAATGAGCAGTTCTTC. It translates to CASSQWGKVGLAGGKLYNEQFF. The chain recombines TRBV4-1 with TRBJ2-1; TRBD2 agrees at 12 bases. Looked up from germline, CDR1 is MGHRA and CDR2 is YSYEKL. This CDR3 is 22 amino acids long. The V segment lost 2 bases and the J segment 4 bases; nucleotides outside the gene matches: 21.

CDR3 nucleotide sequence: TGTGCCACCAGAACAACAGGGTCCACTGAAGCTTTCTTT. It yields the protein CATRTTGSTEAFF. The gene calls are TRBV6-5 and TRBJ1-1; perhaps TRBD1 as D (6 bases). V lost 10 bases, J lost 4 bases, and 16 bases lay in between. This CDR3 spans 13 amino acids. The germline CDR1 and CDR2 sequences are MNHEY and SVGAGI.

The rearrangement uses TRBV6-5 and TRBJ2-5; tentatively, D is TRBD2 (6 bases). The CDR3 is 15 residues long. The V end lost 8 bases, the J end lost 2 bases, and 18 bases lay between the germline ends. Germline CDR1 is MNHEY and CDR2 is SVGAGI. CDR3 region: CASETAPGLQETQYF. For the CDR3, the DNA is TGTGCCAGCGAAACTGCCCCGGGACTTCAAGAGACCCAGTACTTC.

This chain connects TRBV4-3 to TRBJ1-1; D might be TRBD1 (5 bases). Trimming took off 1 base at V and 5 bases at J, with 8 bases between the two ends. The length of the CDR3 is 13 residues. Looked up from germline, CDR1 is LGHNA and CDR2 is YSLEER. In DNA form, the CDR3 reads TGCGCCAGCAGCCAAGCCAGGGTGACTGAAGCTTTCTTT. Translation gives CASSQARVTEAFF.

The V call is TRBV5-1, the J call TRBJ1-1; no definite D call. Germline assignment: CDR1 SGHRS and CDR2 YFSETQ. Trimming pared 4 bases from V and 6 bases from J, leaving 19 bases between. CDR3 length equals 15 residues. DNA for the CDR3: TGCGCCAGCAGCCCGGATTTTGGGCCGGGATCTGAAGCTTTCTTT. Its protein product is CASSPDFGPGSEAFF.

The genes are TRBV10-3 and TRBJ2-7, with 8 bases matching TRBD2. There are 15 residues in the CDR3. The V gene's germline CDR1 is ENHRY and CDR2 SYGVKD. Losses at the gene ends were 5 bases for V and 5 bases for J; bases not matched to a gene: 11. CDR3: CAISPKPGGPDEQYF. CDR3 DNA: TGTGCCATCAGTCCTAAACCGGGAGGGCCCGACGAGCAGTACTTC.

The CDR3 DNA reads as TGTGCCAGCAGCTTGACCAGGGGTGAAAAACTGTTTTTT. Residues: CASSLTRGEKLFF. The rearrangement uses TRBV5-4 and TRBJ1-4, with a possible D match to TRBD1 (6 bases). V was shortened by 1 base and J by 7 bases, with 8 bases between the two germline ends. CDR3 size: 13 residues. Germline lookup yields CDR1 SGHNT and CDR2 YYREEE (reference sequence).

The rearrangement links TRBV28 to TRBJ1-5, with TRBD1 matching 7 bases. Germline trimming cut 6 bases from V and 0 bases from J; bases unmatched to any gene: 11. Germline V gene lookup returns CDR1 MDHEN and CDR2 SYDVKM. CDR3 length: 17 amino acids. The CDR3 nucleotides read TGTGCCAGCAGAGCCCGGACAGGCAAGGATAGCAATCAGCCCCAGCATTTT. This codes for CASRARTGKDSNQPQHF.

This chain connects TRBV11-2 to TRBJ2-3; D is perhaps TRBD1 (7 bases). Germline values: CDR1 SGHAT, CDR2 FQNNGV. The CDR3 extends over 15 amino acids. V was cut by 1 base and J by 6 bases, with 14 bases left in between. The CDR3 spells CASSLVGGGGDTQYF. CDR3 coding DNA: TGTGCCAGCAGCTTAGTTGGAGGGGGCGGGGATACGCAGTATTTT.